These 23 T cell receptor beta chains came from one sample sequenced in a study of cytomegalovirus exposure and HLA in healthy donors. The PCR contained 60 Vbeta and 13 Jbeta primers. Sequencing was performed with immunoSEQ multiplex PCR; in TCRdb, only in-frame clones are kept and a portion is missing. The table lists 120,000 or so clones, around 80% of them singletons, with 2% in the top ten. The source material was PBMCs. Receptors were obtained from a man between 18 and 29 years old in good health and CMV-seronegative.

CDR3 coding DNA: TGTGCCAGCTCAGGACAGGGGGCAGATACGCAGTATTTT. Translated, it gives CASSGQGADTQYF. The chain couples TRBV18 to TRBJ2-3, with 10 bases aligning to TRBD1. V gave up 5 bases and J gave up 4 bases; unmatched junction bases: 0. The CDR3 loop spans 13 amino acids. In germline, CDR1 is KGHSH, CDR2 LQKENI.

The chain is built from TRBV30 and TRBJ2-5; D is unclear. Trimming removed 4 bases at V and 1 base at J, with 4 bases between. Germline V gene sequence: CDR1 GTSNPN, CDR2 SVGIG (reference sequence). The CDR3 totals 11 residues. The CDR3 DNA reads as TGTGCCTGGACCCTCCAAGAGACCCAGTACTTC. The encoded protein is CAWTLQETQYF.

The chain couples TRBV2 to TRBJ1-5; possibly TRBD1 for D (5 bases). The V gene's germline CDR1 is SNHLY and CDR2 FYNNEI. The CDR3 length is 15 residues. Between the trimmed V and J ends, which lost 7 bases and 7 bases, there was a span of 20 bases. The DNA for the CDR3 is TGTGCCAGCACCCCGAGAGGCAGGGAGGGCCAGCCCCAGCATTTT. This translates into CASTPRGREGQPQHF. The entire variable domain, with the rest obtained from reference TRBV2 and TRBJ1-5, is as follows: EPEVTQTPSHQVTQMGQEVILRCVPISNHLYFYWYRQILGQKVEFLVSFYNNEISEKSEIFDDQFSVERPDGSNFTLKIRSTKLEDSAMYFCASTPRGREGQPQHFGDGTRLSIL.

The CDR3 loop reads CASSPLDSLSSPLHF. CDR3 bases: TGTGCCAGCTCACCATTAGACAGTTTAAGCTCACCCCTCCACTTT. V usage is TRBV18 and J usage is TRBJ1-6; D might be TRBD1 (5 bases). Trimming shortened V by 2 bases and J by 10 bases, and 15 bases separated the two germline ends. The CDR3 covers 15 residues. Germline V gives CDR1 KGHSH, CDR2 LQKENI. The full variable domain, with the rest looked up from reference TRBV18 and TRBJ1-6, is NAGVMQNPRHLVRRRGQEARLRCSPMKGHSHVYWYRQLPEEGLKFMVYLQKENIIDESGMPKERFSAEFPKEGPSILRIQQVVRGDSAAYFCASSPLDSLSSPLHFGNGTRLTVT.

The chain uses TRBV2 and TRBJ2-2; 11 positions agree with TRBD1. CDR3 length equals 17 residues. Germline V lookup: CDR1 SNHLY, CDR2 FYNNEI. V dropped 5 bases and J dropped 5; count of bases not matched to a gene: 10. This CDR3 is CASSPGTGTGGTGELFF. The CDR3 DNA reads TGTGCCAGCAGTCCCGGTACCGGGACAGGGGGTACCGGGGAGCTGTTTTTT.

Worth noting for this clone: The same CDR3 is also encoded by other DNA sequences in this sample. The chain uses TRBV6-5 and TRBJ2-1; a weak D match, TRBD2 (5 bases). This CDR3 contains 16 residues. Trimming pared 2 bases from V and 0 bases from J, leaving 11 bases between. Germline loops: CDR1 MNHEY, CDR2 SVGAGI. Written as DNA, the CDR3 is TGTGCCAGCAGTTACCTCACGGGGAGCTCCTACAATGAGCAGTTCTTC. As protein: CASSYLTGSSYNEQFF.

In its sample, this clone was seen once. V gene TRBV7-9 combines with J gene TRBJ2-7, with 7 bases lining up with TRBD1. Germline lookup yields CDR1 SEHNR and CDR2 FQNEAQ (reference sequence). The length of the CDR3 is 14 residues. Trimming at V came to 1 base and at J to 3 bases, leaving 3 bases not matched to a gene. The CDR3 nucleotides read TGTGCCAGCAGCTTAGAGGCAGGGGGCTACGAGCAGTACGTC. This sequence encodes CASSLEAGGYEQYV.

The V gene is TRBV7-2, the J gene TRBJ2-5; TRBD2 agrees at 7 bases. Per germline, CDR1 SGHTA and CDR2 FQGNSA. The CDR3 contains 15 residues. V lost 2 bases, J lost 1 base, and 4 bases stayed unmatched. This CDR3 reads CASSLSLAVQETQYF. CDR3 in DNA: TGTGCCAGCAGCTTAAGCCTAGCGGTCCAAGAGACCCAGTACTTC.

This clone was detected ten times or more. This chain uses TRBV6-5 with TRBJ1-5, with a weak D call TRBD1 (5 bases). Germline V lookup: CDR1 MNHEY, CDR2 SVGAGI. The CDR3 is made up of 12 amino acids. V was shortened by 2 bases and J by 8 bases, with 7 bases between the two germline ends. The DNA for the CDR3 is TGTGCCAGCAGTTACCGGGGGGAGCCCCAGCATTTT. Its translation is CASSYRGEPQHF.

This rearrangement joins TRBV2 to TRBJ1-2; tentative D call: TRBD1 (5 bases). The CDR3 sequence is 13 residues long. The V and J ends lost 2 bases and 6 bases respectively, with 10 bases between them. Germline CDR1 reads SNHLY; CDR2 reads FYNNEI. The CDR3 sequence: CASSEQGVDGYTF. Here the CDR3 DNA reads TGTGCCAGCAGTGAACAAGGGGTGGATGGCTACACCTTC.

CDR3 sequence reads: CAWSVLTEDQPQHF. CDR3 coding DNA: TGTGCCTGGAGTGTACTGACAGAAGATCAGCCCCAGCATTTT. The chain is built from TRBV30 and TRBJ1-5, with D tentatively TRBD1 (5 bases). V lost 0 bases to trimming and J lost 5 bases, with 11 bases between them. Looked up from germline, CDR1 is GTSNPN and CDR2 is SVGIG (reference sequence). The CDR3 contains 14 residues.

The V call is TRBV6-4, the J call TRBJ1-2, with TRBD1 as a possible D gene (6 bases). V was pared by 0 bases and J by 7 bases, with 12 bases between. The germline V gene encodes CDR1 MRHNA and CDR2 SNTAGT. The CDR3 extends over 14 amino acids. The CDR3 loop is CASSDSPTGFGYTF. The DNA of the CDR3 is TGTGCCAGCAGTGACTCCCCTACAGGGTTTGGCTACACCTTC.

The V and J genes are TRBV5-4 and TRBJ2-7, with D possibly matching TRBD2 (5 bases). The CDR3 has 14 residues. CDR1 is SGHNT, CDR2 YYREEE, per germline (reference sequence). Trimming pared 4 bases from V and 2 bases from J, leaving 13 bases between. For the CDR3, the DNA is TGTGCCAGCAGCCGTAGCGCGTTCCCCTACGAGCAGTACGTC. This sequence encodes CASSRSAFPYEQYV.

This clone was detected a few times. The rearrangement links TRBV2 to TRBJ2-7; D unclear. Germline V gene data show CDR1 as SNHLY and CDR2 as FYNNEI. The V and J ends lost 4 bases and 2 bases respectively, with 24 bases between them. This CDR3 region has 18 residues. CDR3 region: CASSVTVYATSEPYEQYF. The CDR3 DNA reads as TGTGCCAGCAGTGTAACTGTTTACGCGACCTCGGAGCCCTACGAGCAGTACTTC.

The rearrangement links TRBV7-9 to TRBJ2-1, with D unclear. The germline V gene has CDR1 SEHNR and CDR2 FQNEAQ (reference sequence). CDR3 length equals 15 residues. V shed 6 bases and J shed 0 bases, with 12 bases lying between them. CDR3 DNA: TGTGCCAGCAGTTCAGTAACAATCTCCTACAATGAGCAGTTCTTC. The encoded protein is CASSSVTISYNEQFF.

This rearrangement joins TRBV5-5 to TRBJ1-5, with TRBD1 as a possible D gene (6 bases). The CDR3 sequence is 15 residues long. Germline V gene data show CDR1 as SGHKS and CDR2 as YYEKEE (reference sequence). V dropped 5 bases and J dropped 3 bases, with 15 bases sitting between them. CDR3 in amino acids: CASSLLGQFNQPQHF. The CDR3 DNA sequence: TGTGCCAGCAGTTTACTCGGACAGTTCAATCAGCCCCAGCATTTT.

The chain carries TRBV29-1 and TRBJ1-3; tentative D call: TRBD1 (5 bases). Between the trimmed V and J ends, which lost 0 bases and 0 bases, there was a span of 12 bases. The CDR3 runs 16 residues. Germline CDR1 and CDR2: SQVTM and ANQGSEA. Written as DNA, the CDR3 is TGCAGCGTTGAAGATGGGGGGGATCTCTCTGGAAACACCATATATTTT. It yields the protein CSVEDGGDLSGNTIYF.

V and J are TRBV5-1 and TRBJ2-3, with 9 bases that match TRBD2. With 0 bases clipped from V and 4 bases from J, the junction kept 3 bases outside the gene matches. Germline assignment: CDR1 SGHRS and CDR2 YFSETQ. The CDR3 is 15 amino acids. The CDR3 spells CASSLAAGGADTQYF. In DNA form, the CDR3 reads TGCGCCAGCAGCTTGGCAGCGGGAGGCGCAGATACGCAGTATTTT.

This clone was picked up a small number of times. J is TRBJ2-7 and V is TRBV6-6, with a tentative D call TRBD2 (5 bases). Germline-derived CDR1 and CDR2 are MNHNY and SVGAGI (reference sequence). This CDR3 comprises 13 residues. With 6 bases removed from V and 3 bases from J, the gap between germline ends came to 12 bases. The DNA of the CDR3 is TGTGCCAGCAGGCGTAGCGAGGACTACGAGCAGTACGTC. This translates into CASRRSEDYEQYV.

This clone was seen a single time. The chain joins TRBV5-1 to TRBJ1-2; perhaps TRBD1 as D (5 bases). Trimming left V 0 bases short and J 4 bases short, with 10 bases between. This CDR3 comprises 14 residues. CDR1 is SGHRS and CDR2 is YFSETQ in the germline V gene. CDR3 sequence (DNA): TGCGCCAGCAGCTTGGCTCAGGGAATCTATGGCTACACCTTC. This codes for CASSLAQGIYGYTF.

The CDR3 sequence is CASSHGTSGTYEQYF. The CDR3 nucleotides read TGTGCCAGCAGCCACGGGACTAGCGGGACGTACGAGCAGTACTTC. V gene TRBV9 combines with J gene TRBJ2-7, with 13 bases aligning to TRBD2. V shed 4 bases and J 4 bases; nucleotides not matched to a gene: 5. CDR1 and CDR2 from the germline V gene are SGDLS and YYNGEE. This CDR3 has 15 residues.

The V and J genes are TRBV13 and TRBJ2-2, with D tentatively TRBD2 (5 bases). There are 13 residues in the CDR3. The germline V gene encodes CDR1 PRHDT and CDR2 FYEKMQ (reference sequence). The germline V and J ends were trimmed by 6 bases and 4 bases, with 9 bases remaining between them. Here the CDR3 reads CASRQEGTGELFF. In nucleotides, the CDR3 is TGTGCCAGCAGACAAGAGGGCACCGGGGAGCTGTTTTTT.

The rearrangement joins TRBV7-3 to TRBJ1-2; D might be TRBD1 (6 bases). Per germline, CDR1 SGHTA and CDR2 FQGTGA. This CDR3 is built from 13 residues. V lost 5 bases and J lost 2, with 9 bases in between. The CDR3 nucleotides are TGTGCCAGCAGCCTAGGACAGAACTATGGCTACACCTTC. Translating gives CASSLGQNYGYTF. The complete variable domain, with remaining parts taken from reference TRBV7-3 and TRBJ1-2, reads GAGVSQTPSNKVTEKGKYVELRCDPISGHTALYWYRQSLGQGPEFLIYFQGTGAADDSGLPNDRFFAVRPEGSVSTLKIQRTERGDSAVYLCASSLGQNYGYTFGSGTRLTVV.